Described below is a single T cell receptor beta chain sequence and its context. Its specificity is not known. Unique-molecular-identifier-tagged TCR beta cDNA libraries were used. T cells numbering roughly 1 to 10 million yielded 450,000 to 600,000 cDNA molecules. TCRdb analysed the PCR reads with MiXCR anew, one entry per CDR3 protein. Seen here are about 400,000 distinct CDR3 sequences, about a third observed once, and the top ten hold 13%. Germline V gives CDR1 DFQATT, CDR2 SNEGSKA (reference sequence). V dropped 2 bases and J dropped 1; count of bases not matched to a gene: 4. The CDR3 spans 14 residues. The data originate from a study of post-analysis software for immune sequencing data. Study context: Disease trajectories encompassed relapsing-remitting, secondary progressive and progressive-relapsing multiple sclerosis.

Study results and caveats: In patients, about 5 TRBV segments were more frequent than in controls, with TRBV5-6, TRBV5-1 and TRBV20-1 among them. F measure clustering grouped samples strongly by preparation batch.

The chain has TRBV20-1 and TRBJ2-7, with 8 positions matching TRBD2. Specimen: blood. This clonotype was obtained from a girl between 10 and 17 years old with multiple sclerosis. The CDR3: CSARQTSGSYEQYF. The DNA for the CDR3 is TGCAGTGCTAGACAAACTAGCGGTTCCTACGAGCAGTACTTC.